The entry below gives a single TCR beta chain sequence along with its context. This clone's antigen is unknown. Base qualities are not at hand, and no much larger clone is one base apart. The data were obtained in a study of regulatory T cells in long-lasting Graves disease (dated by TCRdb to about 2021). Regarding the study in general: Persistent Graves' disease was defined as persistently positive TSH receptor autoantibodies together with antithyroid drug treatment for over 5 years. A total of roughly 35 samples underwent TCR sequencing: about 13 from persistent and around 20 from newly diagnosed Graves' disease patients. Persistent Graves' disease patients were compared with newly diagnosed Graves' disease patients by peripheral blood TCR sequencing and RNA sequencing. The study was conducted in China and was registered as a clinical trial. Antithyroid drugs had been taken for around 9.8 years on average by persistent Graves' disease patients in the clinical cohort. The study at large found these results: Only peripheral blood was studied, because thyroid tissue, the primary lesion, was inaccessible. Sequencing and analysis were limited to the TCR beta chain. A larger number of public clonotypes was shared among persistent patients (under 3,000) than among newly diagnosed patients (around 970). The small sample size was acknowledged by the authors as a limitation that may reduce accuracy. Preferential use of TRBV28, TRBJ1-2 and TRBJ2-5 was observed in persistent disease, whereas TRBV20-1 and TRBJ2-1 were favored in newly diagnosed disease. Compared with newly diagnosed patients, persistent Graves' disease patients had lower TCR Shannon entropy and fewer highly expanded clones, which suggests clonal expansion.

The sample's time point label is to be understood as: persistent/refractory GD, antithyroid drugs over 5 years with positive TRAb. For both TCR sequencing and RNA sequencing, RNA was extracted from PBMCs using TRIzol. The diagnosis of Graves' disease was made according to American Thyroid Association guidelines. Recruitment of patients was carried out at an endocrinology department in Xi'an, China. Each patient gave about 10 milliliters of peripheral blood, collected in an EDTA anticoagulant tube. Ficoll Paque Plus density gradient separation was used to isolate PBMCs, and no further T cell sorting was performed. An Agilent 2100 Bioanalyzer and agarose gel were used to check RNA quality, and a NanoDrop 2000 was used to measure RNA concentration. From V the trimming removes 3 bases and from J it removes 4 bases, while the gene matches leave 6 bases of the junction unaccounted for. Including cysteine and phenylalanine, the CDR3 has 17 amino acids. Only CDR3 DNA remains: 51 bases, in frame from the first base. The germline V gene provides CDR1 SGHTA and CDR2 FQGNSA.

The method was multiplex PCR. Sequencing relied on an Illumina HiSeq 4000. iRepertoire HTBI primers and Arm-PCR amplification of CDR3 regions were used to construct TCR beta libraries. Before sequencing, the PCR products underwent gel purification. On the study's bioinformatics: A total of fewer than 80 TRBV and 14 TRBJ segments were identified across samples and were used for gene usage analysis of CDR3 amino acid clonotypes. Filtered high-quality paired reads were merged into contigs using COPE and FqMerger. Contigs were aligned with BLAST to IMGT TRBV, TRBD and TRBJ reference genes, and CDR3 was defined per IMGT. Clonotypes above 0.1% frequency were classified as highly expanded clones. Shannon entropy was used to measure repertoire diversity, and the Gini coefficient was used to measure V-J evenness. A clonotype found in more than one individual was treated as public. TCRdb handled the public reads itself, with Q25 trimming in fastp and clone calling in MiXCR, and kept productive beta chains. Under each unique CDR3 protein, matching rows form one entry showing the most common genes and DNA. Clone size and V and J calls follow TCRdb, not the original study. The sample contains 420,000 or so distinct CDR3 sequences, about 20% of them found a single time. The top ten constitute around 24% of the sample.

The sequences come from peripheral blood mononuclear cells (PBMCs), collected when the disease was refractory, from a patient treated with antithyroid drugs. The chain was built from TRBV7-2 and TRBJ2-2; 12 bases in the junction line up with TRBD2. The source of this sequence is a female donor with Graves disease. At the DNA level, the sequence is TGTGCCAGCAGCTTTGCCCGGACTAGCGGGGTCACCGGGGAGCTGTTTTTT. Its translation reads: CASSFARTSGVTGELFF.